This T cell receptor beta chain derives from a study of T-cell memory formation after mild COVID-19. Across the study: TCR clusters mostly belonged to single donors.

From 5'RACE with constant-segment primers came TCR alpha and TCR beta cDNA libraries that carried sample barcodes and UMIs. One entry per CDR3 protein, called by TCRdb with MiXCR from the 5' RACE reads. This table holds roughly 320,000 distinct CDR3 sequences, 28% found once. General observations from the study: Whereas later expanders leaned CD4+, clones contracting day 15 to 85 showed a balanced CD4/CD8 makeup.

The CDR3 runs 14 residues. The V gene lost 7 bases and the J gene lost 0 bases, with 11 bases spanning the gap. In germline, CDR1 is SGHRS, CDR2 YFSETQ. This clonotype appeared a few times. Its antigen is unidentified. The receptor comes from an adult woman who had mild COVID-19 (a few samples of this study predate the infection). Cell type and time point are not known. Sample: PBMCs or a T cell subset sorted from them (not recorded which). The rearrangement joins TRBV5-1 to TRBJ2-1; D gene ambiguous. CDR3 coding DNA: TGCGCCAGCGGAATCCTAAGCTCCTACAATGAGCAGTTCTTC. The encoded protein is CASGILSSYNEQFF. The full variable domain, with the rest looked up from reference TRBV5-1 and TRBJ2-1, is KAGVTQTPRYLIKTRGQQVTLSCSPISGHRSVSWYQQTPGQGLQFLFEYFSETQRNKGNFPGRFSGRQFSNSRSEMNVSTLELGDSALYLCASGILSSYNEQFFGPGTRLTVL.